This T cell receptor beta chain was sequenced for a study of blood T cell repertoires in COVID-19 (dated by TCRdb to 2020 to 2021). Background on the whole study: The collaborator samples originated in the United States, Italy and Spain and spanned the acute and convalescent phases of COVID-19. The material from the prospective study consisted of cDNA or gDNA derived from T cells, B-cell-depleted T cells, or PBMCs. Subjects who had been exposed to COVID-19, were actively infected with it, or had recovered from it provided the deeply sampled blood TCRbeta repertoires that made up the dataset. The repertoires were made available in a free public database intended to serve as a resource for research on the immune response to SARS-CoV-2. The samples were drawn from the first 160 participants of the ongoing ImmuneRACE study and from over 950 subjects provided by 6 global collaborators. Sample metadata almost always included a de-identified subject ID, COVID-19 status, age in years and sex. Where available, HLA class I and class II types were obtained from metadata supplied by the sample provider rather than from assay-based typing.

The collaborating institutions used their own protocols to collect whole blood in K2EDTA tubes. For TCRbeta analysis, collaborator samples were shipped as frozen whole blood, as isolated PBMCs, or as DNA extracted from either sample type. Details on this clone: No antigen is known for it. Base qualities are missing; no much larger clone stands one base away.

Summary of the overall study and its limitations: How much clinical and demographic metadata was included differed by source and by participant, and the metadata was provided uncurated.

In the germline V gene (reference sequence), CDR1 corresponds to SGHNT and CDR2 to YYREEE. The junction shows trimming of 4 bases on V and 1 base on J, and the gene matches do not reach 8 bases of it. The CDR3 measures 16 amino acids from cysteine to phenylalanine. Here the CDR3 DNA is all that survives: 48 bases in frame from base 1. TCRbeta CDR3 regions were amplified from genomic DNA using the immunoSEQ Assay, a bias-controlled multiplex PCR. On the study's bioinformatics: The number of nucleated cells in each sample was estimated from the amplification of reference gene primers within the assay. Sequence reads were collapsed and filtered to measure the absolute abundance of every unique TCRbeta CDR3 rearrangement. For each sample, productive Simpson clonality was calculated as the square root of Simpson's diversity index across productive rearrangements. Drawn from immuneACCESS, this table holds only the in-frame rearrangements with V and J called that TCRdb kept. Clones are partly lost; checked studies trace under half to an unresolved V gene and leave the rest unexplained. V and J calls and clone size are copied from that table; D and trimming were computed from the DNA. The table for this sample lists some 150,000 clones; under 85% of them were counted only once. The ten biggest clones cover 5.5% to 7% of the sample.

The chain links TRBV5-4 with TRBJ2-3; TRBD1 agrees with 8 junctional bases. The TCR sequence derives from a human donor in a cohort sampled during active COVID-19. The sequenced material came from peripheral blood. The CDR3 here reads CASSPQGARGTDTQYF. The sequenced DNA: TGTGCCAGCAGCCCCCAGGGGGCGCGGGGCACAGATACGCAGTATTTT.